Listed here are 21 T cell receptor beta chains from one sample, sequenced in a study of CD4 T cells in relation to SARS-CoV-2 and coronaviruses. These receptors' targets are unknown. The repertoire was sequenced with immunoSEQ multiplex PCR; TCRdb's copy has only in-frame clones and lacks some. The repertoire has roughly 23,000 clones, 77% of them found once; the top ten carry 16%. Unexposed donor CD4+ T cells date from about 2011-2019, before the COVID-19 pandemic. After ten to eleven days of culture, CD4+ T cells were isolated. Input material: CD4+ T cells from PBMCs, cultured in vitro. The source is a human donor in good health.

The chain combines TRBV2 with TRBJ2-2; TRBD2 is a possible D gene (5 bases). V shed 9 bases and J shed 7 bases, with 12 bases lying between them. The CDR3 runs 12 residues. Per germline, CDR1 SNHLY and CDR2 FYNNEI. CDR3 protein: CASHRGYGELFF. In nucleotides, the CDR3 is TGTGCCAGTCATCGGGGATACGGGGAGCTGTTTTTT.

This rearrangement joins TRBV11-2 to TRBJ1-2, with D possibly TRBD1 on 6 matching bases. This CDR3 region has 16 residues. Trimming cost V 7 bases and J 4 bases, with 22 bases left between them. Germline CDR1 and CDR2: SGHAT and FQNNGV. DNA for the CDR3: TGTGCCAGCAAGCTGGCGGGGACCCGGGGGGCCTATGGCTACACCTTC. It codes for CASKLAGTRGAYGYTF.

The chain joins TRBV10-3 to TRBJ2-5; maybe TRBD2 (5 bases). CDR1 and CDR2 from the germline V gene are ENHRY and SYGVKD. The CDR3 has 14 amino acids. The V and J ends lost 8 bases and 0 bases respectively, with 13 bases between them. Here the CDR3 DNA reads TGTGCCATCGGCTCGCGGGCCGACCAAGAGACCCAGTACTTC. Protein product: CAIGSRADQETQYF.

This clone came up a few times. V and J are TRBV2 and TRBJ2-2, with D uncertain. The CDR3 has 11 amino acids. Germline lookup yields CDR1 SNHLY and CDR2 FYNNEI. V dropped 8 bases and J dropped 6 bases, with 7 bases sitting between them. CDR3 coding DNA: TGTGCCAGCTTTAGGGCCGGGGAGCTGTTTTTT. This codes for CASFRAGELFF. The full variable domain, with the rest looked up from reference TRBV2 and TRBJ2-2, is EPEVTQTPSHQVTQMGQEVILRCVPISNHLYFYWYRQILGQKVEFLVSFYNNEISEKSEIFDDQFSVERPDGSNFTLKIRSTKLEDSAMYFCASFRAGELFFGEGSRLTVL.

V gene TRBV11-3 combines with J gene TRBJ2-1; D ambiguous. V lost 5 bases and J lost 3, with 20 bases in between. The CDR3 extends over 17 amino acids. CDR1 SGHNT and CDR2 YENEEA come from the germline V gene. The CDR3 coding sequence is TGTGCCAGCAGCCCCCACTCGGAGAGTCGGAACTACAATGAGCAGTTCTTC. It yields the protein CASSPHSESRNYNEQFF.

The chain couples TRBV29-1 to TRBJ2-3, with 13 bases matching TRBD2. CDR1 is SQVTM, CDR2 ANQGSEA, per germline. Germline trimming cut 6 bases from V and 5 bases from J; bases unmatched to any gene: 8. The CDR3 spans 15 residues. This CDR3 is CSVVRLAGGGDTQYF. In DNA, the CDR3 is TGCAGCGTGGTCAGACTAGCGGGAGGCGGAGATACGCAGTATTTT.

The chain couples TRBV6-1 to TRBJ2-3; tentative D call: TRBD2 (5 bases). This CDR3 region has 16 residues. Germline V gene sequence: CDR1 MNHNS, CDR2 SASEGT. V was clipped by 4 bases and J by 0 bases, with 14 bases between them. CDR3 nucleotides: TGTGCCAGCAGTGCCAGAGCGGCCTCTAGCACAGATACGCAGTATTTT. Protein sequence: CASSARAASSTDTQYF.

The CDR3 is CASSQDPVEGSGNTIYF. CDR3 sequence (DNA): TGTGCCAGCAGCCAAGACCCAGTGGAGGGCTCTGGAAACACCATATATTTT. The V and J genes are TRBV4-2 and TRBJ1-3; D unclear. The V gene lost 0 bases and the J gene lost 0 bases, with 12 bases spanning the gap. The CDR3 covers 17 residues. From germline, CDR1 is LGHNA and CDR2 YNFKEQ.

This chain links TRBV5-6 with TRBJ2-3; TRBD1 matches at 11 bases. Germline lookup yields CDR1 SGHDT and CDR2 YYEEEE. V lost 4 bases to trimming and J lost 5 bases; unmatched junction nucleotides: 3. The CDR3 is 14 residues long. The CDR3 spells CASSRTGGIDTQYF. CDR3 nucleotide sequence: TGTGCCAGCAGCCGGACAGGGGGCATAGATACGCAGTATTTT.

This chain joins TRBV20-1 and TRBJ2-7, with D hard to call. Looked up from germline, CDR1 is DFQATT and CDR2 is SNEGSKA (reference sequence). This CDR3 spans 11 amino acids. The V end was cut by 5 bases, the J end by 5 bases, with 10 bases between. CDR3 protein: CSADGLDEQYF. In DNA, the CDR3 is TGCAGTGCTGACGGCTTGGACGAGCAGTACTTC.

The CDR3 nucleotides read TGTGCCATCAGCTCCTTTGTGGGGGGGACAGGCACCTACGAGCAGTACTTC. Protein product: CAISSFVGGTGTYEQYF. This sequence joins TRBV10-3 and TRBJ2-7, with D tentatively TRBD1 (8 bases). V lost 6 bases and J lost 2, with 23 bases in between. The CDR3 consists of 17 residues. Germline CDR1 and CDR2: ENHRY and SYGVKD.

As DNA, the CDR3 is TGTGCCAGCAGCTTGTTTGGATGGGGGGCGCGTATGAACACTGAAGCTTTCTTT. Residues: CASSLFGWGARMNTEAFF. The chain employs TRBV5-6 and TRBJ1-1, with D perhaps matching TRBD1 (6 bases). Germline CDR1 and CDR2: SGHDT and YYEEEE. CDR3 length equals 18 residues. V shed 1 base and J shed 0 bases, with 19 bases lying between them.

The table lists this clone with a few counts. The chain combines TRBV5-1 with TRBJ1-3; D gene ambiguous. V was pared by 0 bases and J by 0 bases, with 7 bases between. Germline V gene sequence: CDR1 SGHRS, CDR2 YFSETQ. The CDR3 length is 15 residues. CDR3 in amino acids: CASSLDGNSGNTIYF. The CDR3 bases are TGCGCCAGCAGCTTGGACGGGAACTCTGGAAACACCATATATTTT. Drawing the rest from reference TRBV5-1 and TRBJ1-3, the complete variable domain is KAGVTQTPRYLIKTRGQQVTLSCSPISGHRSVSWYQQTPGQGLQFLFEYFSETQRNKGNFPGRFSGRQFSNSRSEMNVSTLELGDSALYLCASSLDGNSGNTIYFGEGSWLTVV.

The chain combines TRBV6-1 with TRBJ2-5; 7 bases map to TRBD1. The CDR3 sequence is 15 residues long. CDR1 MNHNS and CDR2 SASEGT come from the germline V gene. Losses at the gene ends were 2 bases for V and 5 bases for J; bases not matched to a gene: 8. This CDR3 reads CASSEISEGAETQYF. The CDR3 nucleotides read TGTGCCAGCAGTGAAATTTCAGAGGGGGCCGAGACCCAGTACTTC.

The sample holds a few counts of this clone. The chain has TRBV3-1 (or the pseudogene TRBV3-2) and TRBJ2-3; D not certain. CDR1 is LGHDT and CDR2 is YNNKEL in the germline V gene (reference sequence). The CDR3 consists of 14 residues. V was cut by 0 bases and J by 6 bases, with 10 bases left in between. The DNA of the CDR3 is TGTGCCAGCAGCCAAGACCTTACCGTGGATACGCAGTATTTT. Protein sequence: CASSQDLTVDTQYF.

The rearrangement joins TRBV6-5 to TRBJ2-3, with TRBD2 as a possible D gene (5 bases). Germline V gives CDR1 MNHEY, CDR2 SVGAGI. The CDR3 spans 14 residues. V lost 6 bases, J lost 5 bases, and 15 bases lay in between. DNA for the CDR3: TGTGCCAGCAGGCCTCTAGCACGACAAGATACGCAGTATTTT. Translated, it gives CASRPLARQDTQYF.

This chain joins TRBV14 and TRBJ2-7, with a tentative D call TRBD1 (5 bases). Trimming removed 1 base from V and 6 bases from J, with 7 bases in between. CDR1 is SGHDN, CDR2 FVKESK, per germline. This CDR3 spans 12 amino acids. CDR3 amino acids: CASSQVRGEQYF. The CDR3, as DNA: TGTGCCAGCAGCCAAGTTAGGGGCGAGCAGTACTTC. The full variable domain, with the rest looked up from reference TRBV14 and TRBJ2-7, is EAGVTQFPSHSVIEKGQTVTLRCDPISGHDNLYWYRRVMGKEIKFLLHFVKESKQDESGMPNNRFLAERTGGTYSTLKVQPAELEDSGVYFCASSQVRGEQYFGPGTRLTVT.

This clone was counted a few times. The chain employs TRBV5-4 and TRBJ2-3; 14 bases fit TRBD2. In germline, CDR1 is SGHNT, CDR2 YYREEE (reference sequence). J lost 1 base, V lost 5 bases, and 6 bases had no gene match. The CDR3 is made up of 17 amino acids. CDR3 DNA sequence: TGTGCCAGCAGTCCCGGGACTAGCGGGAGAGGCACAGATACGCAGTATTTT. It is translated as CASSPGTSGRGTDTQYF.

The rearrangement joins TRBV10-3 to TRBJ2-4, with 9 bases identical to TRBD1. Trimming cost V 9 bases and J 5 bases; bases outside gene matches: 2. The CDR3 length is 12 residues. CDR1 and CDR2 from the germline V gene are ENHRY and SYGVKD. The chain's CDR3 is CAIGTGQNIQYF. The DNA for the CDR3 is TGTGCCATTGGGACAGGGCAAAACATTCAGTACTTC.

The chain recombines TRBV7-3 with TRBJ2-3; D is perhaps TRBD1 or TRBD2 (5 bases each). Germline V gene lookup returns CDR1 SGHTA and CDR2 FQGTGA. The germline V and J ends were trimmed by 1 base and 1 base, with 9 bases remaining between them. This CDR3 region has 15 residues. The CDR3 DNA reads as TGTGCCAGCAGCTTAAGGGGGATTGGCACAGATACGCAGTATTTT. It translates to CASSLRGIGTDTQYF.

This chain links TRBV5-4 with TRBJ2-2; the D is unclear. This CDR3 is built from 16 residues. Trimming left V 2 bases short and J 5 bases short, with 16 bases between. Germline CDR1 SGHNT, CDR2 YYREEE (reference sequence). CDR3 amino acids: CASSLSQASSTGELFF. CDR3 sequence (DNA): TGTGCCAGCAGCTTATCCCAGGCATCGAGTACCGGGGAGCTGTTTTTT.